These 14 T cell receptor beta chains came from one sample sequenced in a study of blood T cell repertoires in COVID-19. Produced via immunoSEQ multiplex PCR; TCRdb's table is partial and in-frame only. The data show roughly 64,000 clones, roughly three quarters seen once. The sample consisted of peripheral blood. The receptors shown here come from a man in his fifties or sixties with COVID-19, enrolled during active disease.

This sequence joins TRBV9 and TRBJ1-4, with 9 bases aligning to TRBD1. Germline V lookup: CDR1 SGDLS, CDR2 YYNGEE. This CDR3 has 15 residues. V trimming: 7 bases; J trimming: 5 bases; junction bases outside the gene matches: 9. CDR3 in amino acids: CASGGAGTGNEKLFF. In nucleotides, the CDR3 is TGTGCCAGCGGGGGAGCCGGGACAGGGAATGAAAAACTGTTTTTT.

The chain carries TRBV5-4 and TRBJ2-5; 10 bases are shared with TRBD1. Germline CDR1 and CDR2: SGHNT and YYREEE (reference sequence). The CDR3 consists of 14 residues. With 3 bases clipped from V and 5 bases from J, the junction kept 4 bases outside the gene matches. The CDR3 is CASSSGQGRETQYF. CDR3 nucleotides: TGTGCCAGCAGCTCGGGACAGGGGAGGGAGACCCAGTACTTC.

This chain uses TRBV2 with TRBJ2-5; D unclear. There are 13 residues in the CDR3. Looked up from germline, CDR1 is SNHLY and CDR2 is FYNNEI. With 6 bases removed from V and 6 bases from J, the gap between germline ends came to 14 bases. The CDR3: CASRKELHQTQYF. The CDR3 bases are TGTGCCAGCAGAAAAGAGCTCCATCAGACCCAGTACTTC.

The CDR3 loop reads CASQRAGANTGELFF. DNA for the CDR3: TGTGCCAGCCAACGAGCGGGAGCGAACACCGGGGAGCTGTTTTTT. V usage is TRBV6-5 and J usage is TRBJ2-2; 8 bases match TRBD2. The germline V gene encodes CDR1 MNHEY and CDR2 SVGAGI. Unmatched junction bases numbered 5, after V lost 8 bases and J lost 0 bases. The CDR3 is made up of 15 amino acids.

The gene calls are TRBV11-2 and TRBJ2-7; tentative D call: TRBD1 (7 bases). The CDR3 is made up of 15 amino acids. With 5 bases removed from V and 6 bases from J, the gap between germline ends came to 20 bases. Germline V gives CDR1 SGHAT, CDR2 FQNNGV. The CDR3 here is CASSRIDRDSSEQYF. The CDR3 DNA reads as TGTGCCAGCAGCCGCATTGACAGGGACTCATCCGAGCAGTACTTC.

This clone came up a few times. CDR3 amino acids: CACMTENYEQYF. In DNA form, the CDR3 reads TGTGCTTGTATGACAGAAAACTACGAGCAGTACTTC. V usage is TRBV30 and J usage is TRBJ2-7, with D perhaps TRBD1 (5 bases). CDR3 length equals 12 residues. Germline lookup yields CDR1 GTSNPN and CDR2 SVGIG (reference sequence).

The V gene is TRBV19, the J gene TRBJ2-7, with unresolved D. Germline assignment: CDR1 LNHDA and CDR2 SQIVND (reference sequence). With 3 bases removed from V and 4 bases from J, the gap between germline ends came to 7 bases. The CDR3 has 12 residues. The CDR3 DNA reads TGTGCCAGTAGTATTCCGGGTTACGAGCAGTACTTC. Protein sequence: CASSIPGYEQYF.

The genes are TRBV28 and TRBJ2-6; D is possibly TRBD1 (6 bases). The length of the CDR3 is 16 residues. V was trimmed by 6 bases and J by 0 bases, leaving 12 bases between them. Germline V gene data show CDR1 as MDHEN and CDR2 as SYDVKM. The DNA of the CDR3 is TGTGCCAGCAGACACGGACAGAGCTCTGGGGCCAACGTCCTGACTTTC. Its translation: CASRHGQSSGANVLTF.

The chain joins TRBV19 to TRBJ2-6, with a tentative D call TRBD2 (5 bases). Germline V CDR1 and CDR2: LNHDA, SQIVND (reference sequence). Between the trimmed V and J ends, which lost 9 bases and 0 bases, there was a span of 12 bases. The CDR3 is 15 amino acids. In DNA, the CDR3 is TGTGCCAGCCTGCCCGGGGACTCTGGGGCCAACGTCCTGACTTTC. It translates to CASLPGDSGANVLTF. Complete variable domain (other parts from reference TRBV19 and TRBJ2-6): DGGITQSPKYLFRKEGQNVTLSCEQNLNHDAMYWYRQDPGQGLRLIYYSQIVNDFQKGDIAEGYSVSREKKESFPLTVTSAQKNPTAFYLCASLPGDSGANVLTFGAGSRLTVL.

This chain connects TRBV30 to TRBJ2-1; TRBD2 might be the D (6 bases). The V gene's germline CDR1 is GTSNPN and CDR2 SVGIG (reference sequence). V shed 4 bases and J shed 13 bases, with 14 bases lying between them. The CDR3 has 11 residues. CDR3 amino acids: CAWTSSGLQFF. As DNA, the CDR3 is TGTGCCTGGACCTCCAGCGGGCTACAGTTCTTC.

The J gene is TRBJ1-4, the V gene TRBV9; D remains unclear. The V end lost 0 bases, the J end lost 12 bases, and 15 bases lay between the germline ends. Germline V gives CDR1 SGDLS, CDR2 YYNGEE. The CDR3 is made up of 14 amino acids. This chain's CDR3 is CASSVGGRNTELFF. The CDR3 DNA follows: TGTGCCAGCAGCGTAGGAGGGAGAAACACTGAACTGTTTTTT. Full variable domain (rest looked up from reference TRBV9 and TRBJ1-4): DSGVTQTPKHLITATGQRVTLRCSPRSGDLSVYWYQQSLDQGLQFLIQYYNGEERAKGNILERFSAQQFPDLHSELNLSSLELGDSALYFCASSVGGRNTELFFGSGTQLSVL.

This clone was recorded at least ten times. The chain combines TRBV11-2 with TRBJ1-1; D unresolved. Trimming left V 0 bases short and J 1 base short, with 9 bases between. The CDR3 has 15 amino acids. Germline lookup yields CDR1 SGHAT and CDR2 FQNNGV. The CDR3 region is CASSLERAWNTEAFF. As DNA, the CDR3 is TGTGCCAGCAGCTTAGAGCGGGCCTGGAACACTGAAGCTTTCTTT.

This clone turned up a few times. The rearrangement uses TRBV7-3 and TRBJ2-2, with 9 positions matching TRBD1. This CDR3 is 18 amino acids long. Germline CDR1 and CDR2: SGHTA and FQGTGA. Losses at the gene ends were 5 bases for V and 4 bases for J; bases not matched to a gene: 14. The CDR3, as DNA: TGTGCCAGCAGCACCCGACCCGTGACAGGGGGGACCACCGGGGAGCTGTTTTTT. Protein sequence: CASSTRPVTGGTTGELFF.

The chain links TRBV7-3 to TRBJ2-3; a possible D gene is TRBD2 (8 bases). V gave up 5 bases and J gave up 5 bases, with 17 bases separating them. CDR3 length: 15 amino acids. Germline-derived CDR1 and CDR2 are SGHTA and FQGTGA. CDR3 bases: TGTGCCAGCAGCCAGGGGGGACTAGTCCTAGATACGCAGTATTTT. This translates into CASSQGGLVLDTQYF. Combining the CDR3 with reference TRBV7-3 and TRBJ2-3 gives the whole variable domain GAGVSQTPSNKVTEKGKYVELRCDPISGHTALYWYRQSLGQGPEFLIYFQGTGAADDSGLPNDRFFAVRPEGSVSTLKIQRTERGDSAVYLCASSQGGLVLDTQYFGPGTRLTVL.